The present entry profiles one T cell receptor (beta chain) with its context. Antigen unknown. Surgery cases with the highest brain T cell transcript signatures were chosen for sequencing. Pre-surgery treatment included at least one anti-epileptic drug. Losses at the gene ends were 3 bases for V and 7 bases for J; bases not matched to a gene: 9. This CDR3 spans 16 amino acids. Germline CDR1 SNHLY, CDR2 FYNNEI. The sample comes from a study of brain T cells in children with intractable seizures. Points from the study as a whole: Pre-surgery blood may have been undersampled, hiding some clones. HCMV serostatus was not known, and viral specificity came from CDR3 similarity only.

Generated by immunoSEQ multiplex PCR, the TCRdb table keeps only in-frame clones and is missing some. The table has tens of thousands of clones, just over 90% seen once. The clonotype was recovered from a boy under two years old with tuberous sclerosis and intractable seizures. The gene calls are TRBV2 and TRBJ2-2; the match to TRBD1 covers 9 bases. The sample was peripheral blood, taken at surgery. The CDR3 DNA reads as TGTGCCAGCAGTGATACGGGACAGGGATACGGCGGGGAGCTGTTTTTT. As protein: CASSDTGQGYGGELFF.